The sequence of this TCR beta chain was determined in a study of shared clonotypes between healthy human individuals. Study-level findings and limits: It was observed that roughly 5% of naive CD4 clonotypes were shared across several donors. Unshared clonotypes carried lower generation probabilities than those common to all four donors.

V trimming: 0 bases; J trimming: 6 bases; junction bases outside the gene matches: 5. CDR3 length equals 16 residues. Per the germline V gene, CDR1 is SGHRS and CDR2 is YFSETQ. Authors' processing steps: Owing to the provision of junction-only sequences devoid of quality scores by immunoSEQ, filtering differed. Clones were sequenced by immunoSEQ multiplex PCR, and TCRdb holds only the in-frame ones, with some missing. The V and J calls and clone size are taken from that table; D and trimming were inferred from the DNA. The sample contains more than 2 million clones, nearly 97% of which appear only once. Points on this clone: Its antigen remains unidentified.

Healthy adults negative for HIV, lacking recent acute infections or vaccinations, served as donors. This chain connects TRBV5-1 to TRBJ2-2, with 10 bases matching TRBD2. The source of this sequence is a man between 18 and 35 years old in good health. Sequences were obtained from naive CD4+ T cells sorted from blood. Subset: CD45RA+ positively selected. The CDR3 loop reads CASSLDGTSAPGELFF. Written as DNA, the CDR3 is TGCGCCAGCAGCTTGGATGGGACTAGCGCTCCCGGGGAGCTGTTTTTT.